Listed here are 29 T cell receptor beta chains from one sample, sequenced in a study of blood T cell repertoires in COVID-19. The table came from immunoSEQ multiplex PCR; TCRdb's copy has only in-frame clones and leaves some out. The data contain 250,000 to 300,000 clones, 91% of them singletons. The sequenced material came from PBMCs or T cells enriched from blood (not recorded which). All receptors derive from a human donor in a cohort exposed to, infected with or recovered from COVID-19 (not recorded which). The donor label of this sample is uncertain.

The chain combines TRBV5-4 with TRBJ2-7; TRBD1 agrees at 7 bases. This CDR3 has 14 residues. Germline V lookup: CDR1 SGHNT, CDR2 YYREEE (reference sequence). V was pared by 4 bases and J by 6 bases, with 10 bases of the junction left unmatched. The CDR3 coding sequence is TGTGCCAGCAGCCCCAAGGCAGGGGGATTCGAGCAGTACTTC. Translated, it gives CASSPKAGGFEQYF.

The V call is TRBV6-4, the J call TRBJ1-5; 12 bases line up with TRBD1. The germline V gene has CDR1 MRHNA and CDR2 SNTAGT. The CDR3 runs to 17 residues. The ends lost 6 bases at V and 2 bases at J; junction bases unmatched: 8. CDR3 in amino acids: CASSVRDRGQGNQPQHF. CDR3 DNA: TGTGCCAGCAGCGTACGGGACAGGGGGCAGGGCAATCAGCCCCAGCATTTT.

This sequence joins TRBV7-9 and TRBJ1-2; maybe TRBD1 (6 bases). V gave up 6 bases and J gave up 3 bases, with 20 bases separating them. The CDR3 spans 16 residues. The V gene's germline CDR1 is SEHNR and CDR2 FQNEAQ (reference sequence). The DNA for the CDR3 is TGTGCCAGCAGATCGGCGGGGGGGGACACCTACTATGGCTACACCTTC. Protein sequence: CASRSAGGDTYYGYTF.

The V call is TRBV18, the J call TRBJ1-1; D call uncertain. This CDR3 is built from 16 residues. V was trimmed by 2 bases and J by 0 bases, leaving 13 bases between them. CDR1 is KGHSH and CDR2 is LQKENI in the germline V gene. The CDR3 nucleotides read TGTGCCAGCTCACCATCTGAGGCTGGATTGAACACTGAAGCTTTCTTT. It yields the protein CASSPSEAGLNTEAFF.

This chain connects TRBV2 to TRBJ1-2; possible D gene TRBD1, 6 bases. V lost 6 bases and J lost 12, with 14 bases in between. CDR3 length equals 11 residues. Per germline, CDR1 SNHLY and CDR2 FYNNEI. The CDR3: CASRGEGVHTF. The CDR3 DNA follows: TGTGCCAGCAGGGGCGAGGGGGTTCACACCTTC.

This clone showed up just once. This sequence joins TRBV5-4 and TRBJ1-1; 8 bases fit TRBD1. The CDR3 consists of 15 residues. Unmatched junction bases numbered 4, after V lost 3 bases and J lost 0 bases. Germline V gene sequence: CDR1 SGHNT, CDR2 YYREEE (reference sequence). The CDR3 coding sequence is TGTGCCAGCAGCTACGGACAGGGCCTGAACACTGAAGCTTTCTTT. Encoded protein: CASSYGQGLNTEAFF.

The rearrangement joins TRBV13 to TRBJ1-2; 8 nucleotides match TRBD1. CDR1 is PRHDT, CDR2 FYEKMQ, per germline (reference sequence). This CDR3 spans 16 amino acids. J gave up 4 bases and V 2 bases, and 9 bases lay outside the gene matches. The chain's CDR3 is CASSLLGQGARYGYTF. In DNA form, the CDR3 reads TGTGCCAGCAGCTTACTGGGGCAGGGGGCCCGCTATGGCTACACCTTC.

This chain links TRBV5-1 with TRBJ2-5; 7 positions agree with TRBD1. Germline values: CDR1 SGHRS, CDR2 YFSETQ. The CDR3 totals 16 residues. V trimming: 3 bases; J trimming: 4 bases; junction bases outside the gene matches: 12. This chain's CDR3 is CASSWTGIWLGETQYF. CDR3 coding DNA: TGCGCCAGCAGCTGGACAGGTATATGGTTGGGAGAGACCCAGTACTTC.

V is TRBV11-2 and J is TRBJ2-3; tentative D call: TRBD1 (6 bases). Germline values: CDR1 SGHAT, CDR2 FQNNGV. This CDR3 contains 16 residues. V lost 5 bases to trimming and J lost 2 bases, with 17 bases between them. For the CDR3, the DNA is TGTGCCAGCAGCCTTGGGGGCAGGACCACCACAGATACGCAGTATTTT. Encoded protein: CASSLGGRTTTDTQYF.

V gene TRBV2 combines with J gene TRBJ1-5, with a tentative D call TRBD1 (6 bases). Per germline, CDR1 SNHLY and CDR2 FYNNEI. The CDR3 runs 15 residues. V lost 3 bases and J 1 base, leaving 10 bases between the germline ends. The DNA for the CDR3 is TGTGCCAGCAGTGAGCAGGGGACCAGCAATCAGCCCCAGCATTTT. It encodes CASSEQGTSNQPQHF.

The rearrangement joins TRBV24-1 to TRBJ2-1, with 7 bases matching TRBD2. The junction had 3 bases not matched to a gene; V was cut back by 3 bases and J by 5 bases. The germline gives CDR1 KGHDR, CDR2 SFDVKD. The CDR3 length is 14 residues. The CDR3 is CATSDPRGDNEQFF. CDR3 in DNA: TGTGCCACCAGTGATCCCCGGGGGGACAATGAGCAGTTCTTC.

This chain connects TRBV7-8 to TRBJ2-7; possibly TRBD2 for D (6 bases). This CDR3 is 17 amino acids long. Germline CDR1 and CDR2: SGHVS and FQNEAQ. V shed 1 base and J shed 4 bases, with 20 bases lying between them. CDR3: CASSLDPRDWGPYEQYF. In DNA, the CDR3 is TGTGCCAGCAGCTTAGATCCAAGGGACTGGGGTCCGTACGAGCAGTACTTC.

The V call is TRBV3-1 (or the pseudogene TRBV3-2), the J call TRBJ1-5; no firm D call. Trimming stripped 1 base from V and 7 bases from J, with 14 bases between. The length of the CDR3 is 15 residues. CDR1 and CDR2 (germline): LGHDT, YNNKEL (reference sequence). DNA of the CDR3: TGTGCCAGCAGCCAAGGGAGGAACCCAAGACAGCCCCAGCATTTT. This codes for CASSQGRNPRQPQHF.

This chain connects TRBV6-2 or TRBV6-3 to TRBJ2-7, with a weak D call TRBD1 (6 bases). The CDR3 spans 16 residues. Germline CDR1 MNHEY, CDR2 SVGEGT. Trimming shortened V by 4 bases and J by 2 bases, and 18 bases separated the two germline ends. This CDR3 is CASSWASAGATYEQYF. The CDR3 DNA reads as TGTGCCAGCAGTTGGGCTTCGGCAGGGGCTACCTACGAGCAGTACTTC.

This clone was recorded a few times. V and J are TRBV4-1 and TRBJ1-1, with D possibly matching TRBD1 (5 bases). The CDR3 runs 17 residues. V shed 1 base and J shed 5 bases, with 20 bases lying between them. Germline V gene data show CDR1 as MGHRA and CDR2 as YSYEKL. CDR3 in amino acids: CASSQVDLLQVSTEAFF. CDR3 bases: TGCGCCAGCAGCCAAGTTGACTTATTACAGGTATCAACTGAAGCTTTCTTT.

V and J are TRBV5-1 and TRBJ2-5; TRBD1 matches at 8 bases. Per the germline V gene, CDR1 is SGHRS and CDR2 is YFSETQ. This CDR3 is 13 amino acids long. V lost 3 bases to trimming and J lost 8 bases; unmatched junction nucleotides: 6. This CDR3 reads CASSSGTGGTQYF. The CDR3 region has the DNA TGCGCCAGCAGCTCCGGGACAGGAGGAACCCAGTACTTC.

This clone was recorded only once. The rearrangement joins TRBV24-1 to TRBJ1-2; D gene uncertain. The germline V and J ends were trimmed by 3 bases and 4 bases, with 14 bases remaining between them. Germline V gives CDR1 KGHDR, CDR2 SFDVKD. The CDR3 runs to 15 residues. The CDR3 sequence: CATSDPRGEAYGYTF. In DNA form, the CDR3 reads TGTGCCACCAGTGATCCCCGCGGCGAGGCCTATGGCTACACCTTC.

CDR3 sequence (DNA): TGTGCCAGCAGTGAAACCGCGGGCGGAGAAACGGGCTACACCTTC. It translates to CASSETAGGETGYTF. The chain couples TRBV6-4 to TRBJ1-2; D gene unclear. CDR3 size: 15 residues. Germline CDR1 is MRHNA and CDR2 is SNTAGT. V was pared by 3 bases and J by 8 bases, with 19 bases between.

The J gene is TRBJ2-1, the V gene TRBV11-2; no firm D call. Germline CDR1 reads SGHAT; CDR2 reads FQNNGV. This CDR3 contains 10 residues. Trimming shortened V by 5 bases and J by 8 bases, and 4 bases separated the two germline ends. CDR3 protein: CASSRDEQFF. The CDR3 bases are TGTGCCAGCAGCAGAGATGAGCAGTTCTTC.

The chain joins TRBV20-1 to TRBJ2-3, with TRBD2 identical over 8 bases. V lost 3 bases to trimming and J lost 2 bases; unmatched junction nucleotides: 16. Per the germline V gene, CDR1 is DFQATT and CDR2 is SNEGSKA (reference sequence). This CDR3 is 18 amino acids long. As DNA, the CDR3 is TGCAGTGCTAGTACCCATAGGGCGGGGGGCGCTTACACAGATACGCAGTATTTT. Translating it yields CSASTHRAGGAYTDTQYF.

The chain combines TRBV12-5 with TRBJ1-3; D is unresolved. Trimming stripped 5 bases from V and 0 bases from J, with 8 bases between. The CDR3 has 14 amino acids. Germline CDR1 LGHNT, CDR2 FRNRAP. The DNA of the CDR3 is TGTGCTAGTGGTACCGGGAGCTCTGGAAACACCATATATTTT. Protein: CASGTGSSGNTIYF.

The V gene is TRBV7-9, the J gene TRBJ1-2; 7 bases agree with TRBD1. Losses at the gene ends were 6 bases for V and 6 bases for J; bases not matched to a gene: 7. The CDR3 totals 13 residues. Germline-derived CDR1 and CDR2 are SEHNR and FQNEAQ (reference sequence). The CDR3 sequence: CASSLTGVNGYTF. The CDR3 DNA reads as TGTGCCAGCAGTCTCACAGGGGTCAATGGCTACACCTTC.

The chain has TRBV7-8 and TRBJ2-7; TRBD1 aligns across 8 bases. The CDR3 consists of 14 residues. Germline loops: CDR1 SGHVS, CDR2 FQNEAQ. V gave up 3 bases and J gave up 2 bases; unmatched junction bases: 3. CDR3: CASSFRDRTYEQYF. The CDR3 bases are TGTGCCAGCAGCTTCAGGGACAGGACCTACGAGCAGTACTTC.

The gene calls are TRBV5-8 and TRBJ2-2; D not certain. The germline V and J ends were trimmed by 2 bases and 6 bases, with 8 bases remaining between them. Germline assignment: CDR1 SGHTS and CDR2 YDEGEE. The CDR3 has 13 amino acids. The CDR3: CASSFRVAGELFF. The DNA for the CDR3 is TGTGCCAGCAGCTTTAGAGTTGCCGGGGAGCTGTTTTTT.

The V and J genes are TRBV6-5 and TRBJ2-7, with 9 bases that match TRBD2. Germline trimming cut 2 bases from V and 4 bases from J; bases unmatched to any gene: 6. Germline V gene data show CDR1 as MNHEY and CDR2 as SVGAGI. The CDR3 runs 15 residues. The CDR3 nucleotides are TGTGCCAGCAGTTACGGGACTAGCATTCCTTACGAGCAGTACTTC. This codes for CASSYGTSIPYEQYF.

This chain joins TRBV20-1 and TRBJ2-5, with D maybe TRBD2 (5 bases). Germline CDR1 DFQATT, CDR2 SNEGSKA (reference sequence). Trimming cost V 3 bases and J 4 bases, with 15 bases left between them. This CDR3 contains 14 residues. The CDR3 nucleotides read TGCAGTGCTAGTAAGGCTAGCTTGGGAGAGACCCAGTACTTC. Encoded protein: CSASKASLGETQYF.

The chain has TRBV7-2 and TRBJ1-6; possible D gene TRBD1, 6 bases. V was shortened by 1 base and J by 9 bases, with 16 bases between the two germline ends. CDR1 SGHTA and CDR2 FQGNSA come from the germline V gene. The CDR3 has 16 amino acids. The CDR3, as DNA: TGTGCCAGCAGCTTAGAGCAGGGGCTCTTGGGTTCACCCCTCCACTTT. Translating gives CASSLEQGLLGSPLHF.

This clone was seen just once. V and J are TRBV5-8 and TRBJ2-7; 10 nucleotides line up with TRBD1. The CDR3 loop spans 15 amino acids. Looked up from germline, CDR1 is SGHTS and CDR2 is YDEGEE. Trimming took 6 bases from V and 5 from J; bases not matched to a gene: 11. The CDR3 protein is CASNRRGTGADEQYF. The CDR3 DNA sequence: TGTGCCAGCAACCGACGCGGGACAGGGGCGGACGAGCAGTACTTC.

The chain couples TRBV11-2 to TRBJ1-4, with no clear D. Trimming removed 4 bases at V and 3 bases at J, with 12 bases between. Germline CDR1 reads SGHAT; CDR2 reads FQNNGV. This CDR3 has 15 residues. The CDR3 here is CASSSAWGANEKLFF. CDR3 coding DNA: TGTGCCAGCAGCTCCGCTTGGGGAGCTAATGAAAAACTGTTTTTT. The full variable domain, in which reference TRBV11-2 and TRBJ1-4 provide the parts outside the CDR3, is EAGVAQSPRYKIIEKRQSVAFWCNPISGHATLYWYQQILGQGPKLLIQFQNNGVVDDSQLPKDRFSAERLKGVDSTLKIQPAKLEDSAVYLCASSSAWGANEKLFFGSGTQLSVL.